The entry below describes one T cell receptor beta chain. Assay used: immunoSEQ multiplex PCR; TCRdb lists only in-frame clones, some missing. The table lists tens of thousands of clones, 90% of them singletons, with approximately 1.5% in the top ten. These data are taken from a study of PD-L1 blockade in urothelial cancer. About the study: After treatment start, blood was analyzed at 3 weeks (second dose) and at 6 weeks.

V lost 5 bases to trimming and J lost 0 bases; unmatched junction nucleotides: 6. The germline V gene encodes CDR1 SGHVS and CDR2 FQNEAQ. The CDR3 is 16 residues long. Time point here: pretreatment peripheral blood. Per patient, between 1 and 8 samples were collected at pretreatment and on-treatment time points. The TCR was taken from a man aged 55 to 70 with urothelial cancer. The chain is built from TRBV7-8 and TRBJ1-1; 10 nucleotides match TRBD1. Sequencing was performed on PBMCs, taken around atezolizumab (anti-PD-L1) treatment. This CDR3 reads CASSLRTGGMNTEAFF. The DNA for the CDR3 is TGTGCCAGCAGCCTACGGACAGGGGGGATGAACACTGAAGCTTTCTTT.